These 27 T cell receptor beta chains were sequenced from one sample in a study of blood T cell repertoires in COVID-19. Sequencing was performed with immunoSEQ multiplex PCR; in TCRdb, only in-frame clones are kept and a portion is missing. Here the sample spans roughly 400,000 clones, about 90% being singletons. The sequenced material came from peripheral blood. Source of these receptors: a woman in her fifties or sixties with COVID-19, enrolled during active disease.

The chain recombines TRBV15 with TRBJ2-5, with 7 bases matching TRBD1. Germline V gene sequence: CDR1 LNHNV, CDR2 YYDKDF (reference sequence). V shed 6 bases, J shed 4 bases, and the junction held 5 bases outside the gene matches. This CDR3 has 13 amino acids. The chain's CDR3 is CATRSDRAETQYF. CDR3 bases: TGTGCCACCAGAAGCGACAGGGCAGAGACCCAGTACTTC.

The J gene is TRBJ1-1, the V gene TRBV5-8; no definite D call. V shed 2 bases and J shed 7 bases, with 12 bases lying between them. This CDR3 region has 13 residues. CDR1 is SGHTS, CDR2 YDEGEE, per germline. CDR3 sequence reads: CASSFREAGEAFF. In DNA form, the CDR3 reads TGTGCCAGCAGCTTCCGGGAGGCGGGTGAAGCTTTCTTT. The variable domain in full, with the rest retrieved from reference TRBV5-8 and TRBJ1-1, is EAGVTQSPTHLIKTRGQQATLRCSPISGHTSVYWYQQALGLGLQFLLWYDEGEERNRGNFPPRFSGRQFPNYSSELNVNALELEDSALYLCASSFREAGEAFFGQGTRLTVV.

The chain has TRBV5-3 and TRBJ2-1, with D possibly TRBD1 on 6 matching bases. TRBV5-3 is noted as an ORF with a role that remains uncertain. V dropped 2 bases and J dropped 0 bases, with 9 bases sitting between them. The CDR3 loop spans 15 amino acids. CDR3 sequence: CARSLGGSSYNEQFF. CDR3 in DNA: TGTGCCAGAAGCTTAGGGGGAAGCTCCTACAATGAGCAGTTCTTC.

The sample holds one count of this clone. The chain uses TRBV5-1 and TRBJ2-1, with D perhaps matching TRBD1 (5 bases). Germline V lookup: CDR1 SGHRS, CDR2 YFSETQ. V gave up 7 bases and J gave up 0 bases, with 14 bases separating them. The CDR3 sequence is 15 residues long. CDR3 residues: CASGQQAGSYNEQFF. The CDR3 DNA reads TGCGCCAGCGGACAACAGGCAGGCTCCTACAATGAGCAGTTCTTC.

This clone was counted a few times. This sequence joins TRBV18 and TRBJ2-7, with TRBD2 matching over 15 bases. Per germline, CDR1 KGHSH and CDR2 LQKENI. This CDR3 spans 16 amino acids. V dropped 4 bases and J dropped 9; count of bases not matched to a gene: 10. The CDR3 nucleotides are TGTGCCAGCTCACGAGAACCGGGACTAGCGGGGGGAGTGCAGTACTTC. Translating it yields CASSREPGLAGGVQYF.

This sequence joins TRBV6-6 and TRBJ1-2, with no clear D. This CDR3 spans 13 amino acids. In germline, CDR1 is MNHNY, CDR2 SVGAGI (reference sequence). Trimming removed 9 bases from V and 4 bases from J, with 15 bases in between. The CDR3 sequence is CASLTGAGYGYTF. DNA of the CDR3: TGTGCCAGTTTGACGGGAGCCGGCTATGGCTACACCTTC.

The CDR3 DNA reads TGTGCCAGCAGTTACTCGAGAGAAGGAAGGGGAGCTTTCTTT. Amino acid sequence: CASSYSREGRGAFF. This rearrangement joins TRBV6-5 to TRBJ1-1, with TRBD1 as a possible D gene (5 bases). The CDR3 extends over 14 amino acids. Germline loops: CDR1 MNHEY, CDR2 SVGAGI. V was trimmed by 0 bases and J by 10 bases, leaving 15 bases between them.

The chain uses TRBV28 and TRBJ2-5; 7 bases align to TRBD1. Germline V gene sequence: CDR1 MDHEN, CDR2 SYDVKM. Trimming took 4 bases from V and 4 from J; bases not matched to a gene: 6. The CDR3 has 14 residues. The CDR3 DNA follows: TGTGCCAGCAGTTCGACAGGGAGTATAGAGACCCAGTACTTC. Translating it yields CASSSTGSIETQYF.

The chain has TRBV7-6 and TRBJ2-3, with a possible D match to TRBD2 (6 bases). V lost 2 bases to trimming and J lost 6 bases, with 15 bases between them. This CDR3 comprises 15 residues. In germline, CDR1 is SGHVS, CDR2 FNYEAQ. CDR3 protein: CASSLRLVAVDTQYF. In DNA, the CDR3 is TGTGCCAGCAGCTTAAGGCTGGTAGCGGTGGATACGCAGTATTTT.

The chain couples TRBV5-6 to TRBJ2-3; TRBD2 matches at 11 bases. Unmatched junction bases numbered 11, after V lost 3 bases and J lost 5 bases. CDR3 length equals 17 residues. Germline V gives CDR1 SGHDT, CDR2 YYEEEE. The DNA for the CDR3 is TGTGCCAGCAGCTCCCTTATTAGCGGGGGGGCAATAGATACGCAGTATTTT. It encodes CASSSLISGGAIDTQYF. Variable domain in full (rest from reference TRBV5-6 and TRBJ2-3): DAGVTQSPTHLIKTRGQQVTLRCSPKSGHDTVSWYQQALGQGPQFIFQYYEEEERQRGNFPDRFSGHQFPNYSSELNVNALLLGDSALYLCASSSLISGGAIDTQYFGPGTRLTVL.

This chain uses TRBV4-2 with TRBJ1-5; possible D gene TRBD1, 6 bases. Trimming removed 5 bases from V and 5 bases from J, with 16 bases in between. This CDR3 is built from 15 residues. Germline-derived CDR1 and CDR2 are LGHNA and YNFKEQ. CDR3 loop: CASSYFKDRYQPQHF. The CDR3 bases are TGTGCCAGCAGCTACTTCAAGGACAGATATCAGCCCCAGCATTTT.

The rearrangement joins TRBV19 to TRBJ2-5; 11 nucleotides line up with TRBD1. This CDR3 has 15 residues. The V and J ends lost 5 bases and 4 bases, in that order; junction bases with no gene match: 6. The germline V gene encodes CDR1 LNHDA and CDR2 SQIVND (reference sequence). The CDR3, as DNA: TGTGCCAGTAGTCACGGGACAGGGGGAAGAGAGACCCAGTACTTC. Translated: CASSHGTGGRETQYF.

The V call is TRBV7-8, the J call TRBJ2-7; TRBD1 might be the D (6 bases). Germline V lookup: CDR1 SGHVS, CDR2 FQNEAQ. Trimming pared 5 bases from V and 2 bases from J, leaving 13 bases between. The CDR3 covers 14 residues. The CDR3: CASSRPGQPYEQYF. In nucleotides, the CDR3 is TGTGCCAGCAGCCGCCCCGGACAGCCCTACGAGCAGTACTTC.

The gene calls are TRBV3-1 (or the pseudogene TRBV3-2) and TRBJ2-1; 10 nucleotides align to TRBD2. V lost 1 base, J lost 4 bases, and 7 bases stayed unmatched. Germline CDR1 LGHDT, CDR2 YNNKEL (reference sequence). The CDR3 runs 17 residues. CDR3 sequence reads: CASSQGPRTSGYNEQFF. As DNA, the CDR3 is TGTGCCAGCAGCCAAGGGCCTCGGACTAGCGGTTACAATGAGCAGTTCTTC.

The V and J genes are TRBV27 and TRBJ2-3, with TRBD1 identical over 7 bases. Germline V lookup: CDR1 MNHEY, CDR2 SMNVEV (reference sequence). The CDR3 extends over 12 amino acids. The V and J ends lost 4 bases and 9 bases, in that order; junction bases with no gene match: 4. CDR3 in amino acids: CASSSRGYTQYF. The CDR3 DNA sequence: TGTGCCAGCAGTTCCAGGGGGTACACGCAGTATTTT.

The chain has TRBV7-9 and TRBJ1-5; possible D gene TRBD1, 6 bases. Trimming left V 4 bases short and J 5 bases short, with 15 bases between. Germline assignment: CDR1 SEHNR and CDR2 FQNEAQ (reference sequence). The CDR3 runs to 15 residues. CDR3 nucleotide sequence: TGTGCCAGCAGCTCGGAGACAGGAGTATATCAGCCCCAGCATTTT. This codes for CASSSETGVYQPQHF.

The chain links TRBV5-1 to TRBJ1-4; D gene uncertain. The CDR3 has 16 amino acids. Germline lookup yields CDR1 SGHRS and CDR2 YFSETQ. The V gene lost 0 bases and the J gene lost 4 bases, with 13 bases spanning the gap. For the CDR3, the DNA is TGCGCCAGCAGCTTGGCACCCCCCTCGGGTAATGAAAAACTGTTTTTT. Protein sequence: CASSLAPPSGNEKLFF.

The rearrangement links TRBV7-8 to TRBJ2-6; 8 positions agree with TRBD1. Looked up from germline, CDR1 is SGHVS and CDR2 is FQNEAQ. This CDR3 is 17 amino acids long. V was pared by 2 bases and J by 4 bases, with 7 bases of the junction left unmatched. The chain's CDR3 is CASSLRTGRRGANVLTF. Written as DNA, the CDR3 is TGTGCCAGCAGCTTAAGGACAGGGAGAAGAGGGGCCAACGTCCTGACTTTC.

The chain recombines TRBV10-3 with TRBJ2-1; 7 bases are a match to TRBD1. V lost 8 bases, J lost 6 bases, and 4 bases stayed unmatched. The CDR3 has 12 amino acids. In germline, CDR1 is ENHRY, CDR2 SYGVKD. CDR3 DNA sequence: TGTGCCATCGGGGACAGTCTCAATGAGCAGTTCTTC. Its protein product is CAIGDSLNEQFF.

The chain recombines TRBV24-1 with TRBJ2-1; 7 bases match TRBD2. The germline CDR1 and CDR2 sequences are KGHDR and SFDVKD. This CDR3 has 17 residues. The junction had 10 bases not matched to a gene; V was cut back by 2 bases and J by 4 bases. CDR3 in DNA: TGTGCCACCAGTGATTCCGGCGGGGGAAATCCTTACAATGAGCAGTTCTTC. Translation: CATSDSGGGNPYNEQFF.

In this sample, this clone turned up a few times. The chain carries TRBV7-9 and TRBJ2-3; 8 bases line up with TRBD2. V shed 4 bases, J shed 1 base, and the junction held 7 bases outside the gene matches. Germline lookup yields CDR1 SEHNR and CDR2 FQNEAQ (reference sequence). This CDR3 spans 16 amino acids. The CDR3 DNA follows: TGTGCCAGCAGCTACGATATACTAGCGGGCACAGATACGCAGTATTTT. Translating gives CASSYDILAGTDTQYF.

This chain joins TRBV18 and TRBJ1-1, with D uncertain. V gave up 1 base and J gave up 6 bases, with 12 bases separating them. Germline lookup yields CDR1 KGHSH and CDR2 LQKENI. The CDR3 runs to 14 residues. The CDR3 DNA reads as TGTGCCAGCTCACCACTCGACGGTGGAGCTGAAGCTTTCTTT. This encodes CASSPLDGGAEAFF.

The genes are TRBV7-2 and TRBJ1-4, with D maybe TRBD1 (5 bases). This CDR3 region has 14 residues. CDR1 is SGHTA, CDR2 FQGNSA, per germline. Trimming pared 4 bases from V and 5 bases from J, leaving 11 bases between. CDR3 bases: TGTGCCAGCAGCTCCCAGGGATTCAATGAAAAACTGTTTTTT. Its translation: CASSSQGFNEKLFF.

This clone was found a few times. The CDR3 protein is CASSLAPSGGSYEQYF. The CDR3 DNA follows: TGTGCCAGCAGCTTAGCCCCTAGCGGGGGCTCCTACGAGCAGTACTTC. This chain joins TRBV7-9 and TRBJ2-7; the match to TRBD2 covers 10 bases. From germline, CDR1 is SEHNR and CDR2 FQNEAQ (reference sequence). After removal of 0 bases from V and 0 bases from J, the junction contained 2 bases not matched to a gene. There are 16 residues in the CDR3.

V usage is TRBV9 and J usage is TRBJ1-2; D is possibly TRBD1 (6 bases). The CDR3 has 12 residues. V shed 3 bases and J shed 7 bases, with 10 bases lying between them. Germline loops: CDR1 SGDLS, CDR2 YYNGEE. This CDR3 reads CASSEAGVGYTF. The DNA of the CDR3 is TGTGCCAGCAGCGAAGCAGGGGTTGGCTACACCTTC. Supplemented by reference TRBV9 and TRBJ1-2, the full variable domain reads DSGVTQTPKHLITATGQRVTLRCSPRSGDLSVYWYQQSLDQGLQFLIQYYNGEERAKGNILERFSAQQFPDLHSELNLSSLELGDSALYFCASSEAGVGYTFGSGTRLTVV.

The rearrangement uses TRBV6-1 and TRBJ2-3; 9 bases fit TRBD2. The CDR3 covers 16 residues. With 3 bases clipped from V and 3 bases from J, the junction kept 7 bases outside the gene matches. Germline V CDR1 and CDR2: MNHNS, SASEGT. For the CDR3, the DNA is TGTGCCAGCAGTGAGGAGAGCGGGGGGAGAACAGATACGCAGTATTTT. This translates into CASSEESGGRTDTQYF.

The chain uses TRBV3-1 (or the pseudogene TRBV3-2) and TRBJ1-2; a possible D gene is TRBD1 (5 bases). V lost 3 bases and J lost 6, with 14 bases in between. Germline CDR1 LGHDT, CDR2 YNNKEL (reference sequence). The CDR3 is 14 amino acids. The CDR3 region is CASSHYTGGDGYTF. CDR3 sequence (DNA): TGTGCCAGCAGCCACTACACAGGAGGGGATGGCTACACCTTC.